This T cell receptor (beta chain) comes out of a study of shared clonotypes between healthy human individuals. Per germline, CDR1 MNHNS and CDR2 SASEGT. V was shortened by 6 bases and J by 5 bases, with 10 bases between the two germline ends. The CDR3 is 13 amino acids. Data came from immunoSEQ multiplex PCR; TCRdb stores just in-frame clones and leaves some out. The table lists roughly 520,000 clones, roughly 95% of them singletons. The chain recombines TRBV6-1 with TRBJ1-4, with a possible D match to TRBD1 (5 bases). The sample consisted of naive CD4+ T cells sorted from blood. The subset: CD45RA+ positively selected. The clonotype was recovered from a woman aged 25-40 years in good health. CDR3 region: CASRQGWNEKLFF. CDR3 in DNA: TGTGCCAGCAGGCAGGGTTGGAATGAAAAACTGTTTTTT.